These 14 T cell receptor beta chains originate from one sample sequenced in a study of blood T cell repertoires in COVID-19. Repertoires were generated with immunoSEQ multiplex PCR, while TCRdb's copy carries only in-frame clones and drops some. Of a few hundred thousand clones listed, around 87% are singletons. The sequencing input was PBMCs or T cells enriched from blood (not recorded which). All receptors derive from a woman between 50 and 59 years old who had recovered from COVID-19.

V is TRBV5-1 and J is TRBJ2-7; 13 positions agree with TRBD2. Germline lookup yields CDR1 SGHRS and CDR2 YFSETQ. Trimming at V came to 4 bases and at J to 9 bases, leaving 13 bases not matched to a gene. The CDR3 has 16 residues. The CDR3 here is CASSLQGLAGRPGQYF. CDR3 bases: TGCGCCAGCAGCCTACAGGGACTAGCGGGACGGCCGGGGCAGTACTTC.

CDR3 bases: TGTGCCAGCAGCTTGGACAGCCCTGGTGCTAATGAAAAACTGTTTTTT. This translates into CASSLDSPGANEKLFF. This chain connects TRBV5-4 to TRBJ1-4; D gene ambiguous. The V gene lost 0 bases and the J gene lost 3 bases, with 12 bases spanning the gap. Per germline, CDR1 SGHNT and CDR2 YYREEE (reference sequence). This CDR3 is 16 amino acids long.

This clone was seen a single time. The V gene is TRBV29-1, the J gene TRBJ2-7; 8 bases align to TRBD1. Trimming at V came to 2 bases and at J to 7 bases, leaving 10 bases not matched to a gene. The CDR3 runs 14 residues. Germline CDR1 reads SQVTM; CDR2 reads ANQGSEA. This CDR3 reads CSVEIGRGLGEQYF. The CDR3, as DNA: TGCAGCGTTGAAATAGGCAGGGGGCTGGGGGAGCAGTACTTC.

The J gene is TRBJ2-7, the V gene TRBV28, with 9 bases identical to TRBD2. Germline V lookup: CDR1 MDHEN, CDR2 SYDVKM. The CDR3 runs to 16 residues. Germline trimming cut 1 base from V and 4 bases from J; bases unmatched to any gene: 8. The CDR3 region has the DNA TGTGCCAGCAGTTTATTGGGGACTAGCTTGACGTACGAGCAGTACTTC. Its protein product is CASSLLGTSLTYEQYF.

The chain employs TRBV11-3 and TRBJ2-1; D gene ambiguous. This CDR3 has 15 residues. Germline CDR1 SGHNT, CDR2 YENEEA. V was cut by 1 base and J by 9 bases, with 16 bases left in between. The CDR3 sequence: CASSLASPPHSEQFF. The CDR3 DNA follows: TGTGCCAGCAGCTTAGCATCGCCTCCCCACAGTGAGCAGTTCTTC.

The chain links TRBV4-1 to TRBJ2-7; D is possibly TRBD1 (5 bases). Trimming took off 4 bases at V and 6 bases at J, with 16 bases between the two ends. Germline V gene data show CDR1 as MGHRA and CDR2 as YSYEKL. There are 14 residues in the CDR3. The CDR3 DNA sequence: TGCGCCAGCAGCCGGGGCGAAACCATTACCGAGCAGTACTTC. It specifies CASSRGETITEQYF.

The chain has TRBV10-3 and TRBJ1-1; D gene ambiguous. The V and J ends lost 0 bases and 3 bases respectively, with 11 bases between them. The CDR3 spans 15 residues. The V gene's germline CDR1 is ENHRY and CDR2 SYGVKD. This CDR3 is CAISESVILDTEAFF. CDR3 nucleotides: TGTGCCATCAGTGAGTCGGTAATCTTAGACACTGAAGCTTTCTTT.

The chain links TRBV13 to TRBJ1-6; 9 bases line up with TRBD1. The ends lost 6 bases at V and 7 bases at J; junction bases unmatched: 4. The length of the CDR3 is 14 residues. CDR1 is PRHDT and CDR2 is FYEKMQ in the germline V gene (reference sequence). This chain's CDR3 is CASRPTGGNSPLHF. The CDR3 nucleotides are TGTGCCAGCAGGCCGACAGGGGGGAATTCACCCCTCCACTTT.

The V and J genes are TRBV3-1 (or the pseudogene TRBV3-2) and TRBJ1-1; perhaps TRBD1 as D (6 bases). The germline CDR1 and CDR2 sequences are LGHDT and YNNKEL (reference sequence). The CDR3 covers 17 residues. The V end was cut by 1 base, the J end by 4 bases, with 19 bases between. CDR3 amino acids: CASSQGSRGTHSTEAFF. The CDR3 DNA is TGTGCCAGCAGCCAAGGCTCGAGGGGGACCCATAGCACTGAAGCTTTCTTT.

For the CDR3, the DNA is TGTGCCAGCAGTTTTACTATTAACAATGAGCAGTTCTTC. Encoded protein: CASSFTINNEQFF. The J gene is TRBJ2-1, the V gene TRBV28, with D uncertain. V was cut by 3 bases and J by 5 bases, with 8 bases left in between. Germline V gene data show CDR1 as MDHEN and CDR2 as SYDVKM. The CDR3 is 13 residues long.

The chain recombines TRBV13 with TRBJ2-7; 10 bases agree with TRBD2. Losses at the gene ends were 5 bases for V and 6 bases for J; bases not matched to a gene: 7. Germline V gene sequence: CDR1 PRHDT, CDR2 FYEKMQ (reference sequence). The CDR3 length is 14 residues. The CDR3 DNA follows: TGTGCCAGCAGCCTCGGGCTAGCGGGAGCCGAGCAGTACTTC. Translation: CASSLGLAGAEQYF.

V gene TRBV27 combines with J gene TRBJ2-3; 8 bases fit TRBD2. The length of the CDR3 is 16 residues. Germline V gives CDR1 MNHEY, CDR2 SMNVEV (reference sequence). V lost 5 bases to trimming and J lost 0 bases; unmatched junction nucleotides: 7. Here the CDR3 reads CASSILAVPSTDTQYF. The CDR3 nucleotides read TGTGCCAGCAGTATACTAGCGGTGCCTAGCACAGATACGCAGTATTTT.

J is TRBJ1-2 and V is TRBV20-1, with 7 bases lining up with TRBD1. The CDR3 has 11 residues. The V segment lost 6 bases and the J segment 7 bases; nucleotides outside the gene matches: 5. Germline CDR1 reads DFQATT; CDR2 reads SNEGSKA (reference sequence). The CDR3 loop reads CSAKTGFGYTF. CDR3 nucleotide sequence: TGCAGTGCAAAGACAGGGTTTGGCTACACCTTC.

The V and J genes are TRBV7-3 and TRBJ2-1; 7 positions agree with TRBD1. Germline CDR1 is SGHTA and CDR2 is FQGTGA. The length of the CDR3 is 16 residues. The J segment lost 7 bases and the V segment lost 3 bases, leaving 12 bases of the junction unmatched. Here the CDR3 DNA reads TGTGCCAGCAGCTTTGTGGACAGGATCCTAGGGAATGAGCAGTTCTTC. It is translated as CASSFVDRILGNEQFF.